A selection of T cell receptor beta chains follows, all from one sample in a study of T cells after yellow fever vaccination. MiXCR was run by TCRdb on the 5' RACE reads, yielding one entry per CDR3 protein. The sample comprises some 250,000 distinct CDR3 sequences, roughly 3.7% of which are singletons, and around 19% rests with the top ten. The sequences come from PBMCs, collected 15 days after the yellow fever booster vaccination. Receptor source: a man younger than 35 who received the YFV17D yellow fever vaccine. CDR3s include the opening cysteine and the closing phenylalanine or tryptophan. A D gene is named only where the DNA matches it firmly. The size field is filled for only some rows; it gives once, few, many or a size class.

CDR3 DNA: TGTGCCAGCAGCTTAATCGACAGGGGAACGCAGTATTTT
CDR3 protein: CASSLIDRGTQYF
clone size: many
J gene: TRBJ2-3
D gene: TRBD1
V gene: TRBV7-3

CDR3 DNA: TGTGCCAGCAGTTTATCACAGGGACAGCCCCAGCATTTT
CDR3 protein: CASSLSQGQPQHF
clone size: many
J gene: TRBJ1-5
D gene: -
V gene: TRBV12-3/TRBV12-4

CDR3 DNA: TGTGCCAGCAGCGTGCCTGGGGGAGGAGAGACCCAGTACTTC
CDR3 protein: CASSVPGGGETQYF
clone size: many
J gene: TRBJ2-5
D gene: -
V gene: TRBV7-9

CDR3 DNA: TGTGCCAGCAGCTTCGGGGCAGGGGGGCAGGAAAAACTGTTTTTT
CDR3 protein: CASSFGAGGQEKLFF
clone size: many
J gene: TRBJ1-4
D gene: TRBD1
V gene: TRBV13

CDR3 DNA: TGTGCCAGCAGTAGAGGGACAGGGGTTAATCAGCCCCAGCATTTT
CDR3 protein: CASSRGTGVNQPQHF
clone size: many
J gene: TRBJ1-5
D gene: TRBD1
V gene: TRBV28

CDR3 DNA: TGTGCCAGCAGCCCGAGGACAGGGGATAGCACAGATACGCAGTATTTT
CDR3 protein: CASSPRTGDSTDTQYF
clone size: many
J gene: TRBJ2-3
D gene: TRBD1
V gene: TRBV7-8

CDR3 DNA: TGTGCCAGCAGCCGGTTTGCCGGACTAGCGAACGAAGCCAAAAACATTCAGTACTTC
CDR3 protein: CASSRFAGLANEAKNIQYF
clone size: many
J gene: TRBJ2-4
D gene: TRBD2
V gene: TRBV6-5

CDR3 DNA: TGTGCCAGCAGTTACTCGCCCGGGGGCCGAAGGCATTTT
CDR3 protein: CASSYSPGGRRHF
clone size: many
J gene: TRBJ1-5
D gene: -
V gene: TRBV6-5

CDR3 DNA: TGCGCCAGCAGCCACCTCGGGACAAGGAACACTGAAGCTTTCTTT
CDR3 protein: CASSHLGTRNTEAFF
clone size: many
J gene: TRBJ1-1
D gene: -
V gene: TRBV4-3

CDR3 DNA: TGTGCCAGCAGCCAGGGGGGTAACACCGGGGAGCTGTTTTTT
CDR3 protein: CASSQGGNTGELFF
clone size: many
J gene: TRBJ2-2
D gene: -
V gene: TRBV3-1

CDR3 DNA: TGTGCCAGCAGCGTAGGGGACGGAGTCTATGGCTACACCTTC
CDR3 protein: CASSVGDGVYGYTF
clone size: many
J gene: TRBJ1-2
D gene: -
V gene: TRBV9

CDR3 DNA: TGCGCCAGCAGGGGACTAGCGGGGGGGAGTTACGAGCAGTACTTC
CDR3 protein: CASRGLAGGSYEQYF
clone size: many
J gene: TRBJ2-7
D gene: TRBD2
V gene: TRBV5-1

CDR3 DNA: TGTGCCAGCAGCGGAACTTCTAGCGGGGGGGCCTTCGCGACCCAGTACTTC
CDR3 protein: CASSGTSSGGAFATQYF
clone size: many
J gene: TRBJ2-5
D gene: TRBD2
V gene: TRBV9

CDR3 DNA: TGTGCCAGCAGCCGCTCCCGGGACAGGGGATACGAGCAGTACTTC
CDR3 protein: CASSRSRDRGYEQYF
clone size: many
J gene: TRBJ2-7
D gene: TRBD1
V gene: TRBV7-2

CDR3 DNA: TGTGCCAGCAGTTTGGGTCCAGGGCAGGGATCACCCCTCCACTTT
CDR3 protein: CASSLGPGQGSPLHF
clone size: many
J gene: TRBJ1-6
D gene: -
V gene: TRBV12-3/TRBV12-4

CDR3 DNA: TGCGCCAGCAGCTTGTGGCCCCACGAGCAGTACTTC
CDR3 protein: CASSLWPHEQYF
clone size: many
J gene: TRBJ2-7
D gene: -
V gene: TRBV5-1

CDR3 DNA: TGTGCTAGTGGTAAACATGAGTCTTGGTCACCCCTCCACTTT
CDR3 protein: CASGKHESWSPLHF
clone size: many
J gene: TRBJ1-6
D gene: -
V gene: TRBV12-5

CDR3 DNA: TGTGCCATCAGTGGTCCGGGACGGAACACTGAAGCTTTCTTT
CDR3 protein: CAISGPGRNTEAFF
clone size: many
J gene: TRBJ1-1
D gene: -
V gene: TRBV10-3

CDR3 DNA: TGTGCCAGCAATAAGGGAAATAATTCACCCCTCCACTTT
CDR3 protein: CASNKGNNSPLHF
clone size: -
J gene: TRBJ1-6
D gene: -
V gene: TRBV12-3/TRBV12-4

CDR3 DNA: TGCAGCGTTGAAGATCTTGGACAAGGAGACTACGAGCAGTACTTC
CDR3 protein: CSVEDLGQGDYEQYF
clone size: many
J gene: TRBJ2-7
D gene: -
V gene: TRBV29-1

CDR3 DNA: TGCAGCGTTGAAGTAAGGGCTCTCTCCAACAATGAGCAGTTCTTC
CDR3 protein: CSVEVRALSNNEQFF
clone size: many
J gene: TRBJ2-1
D gene: -
V gene: TRBV29-1

CDR3 DNA: TGTGCCAGCAGGCCCACAGGATTCACAGATACGCAGTATTTT
CDR3 protein: CASRPTGFTDTQYF
clone size: many
J gene: TRBJ2-3
D gene: -
V gene: TRBV6-5

CDR3 DNA: TGTGCCAGCAGTTTCGGCCTTCCTGGGAATTCACCCCTCCACTTT
CDR3 protein: CASSFGLPGNSPLHF
clone size: many
J gene: TRBJ1-6
D gene: -
V gene: TRBV12-3/TRBV12-4

CDR3 DNA: TGTGCCAGCAGTCCAGGGTTTCGAAGCTCCTACGAGCAGTACTTC
CDR3 protein: CASSPGFRSSYEQYF
clone size: many
J gene: TRBJ2-7
D gene: -
V gene: TRBV7-3

CDR3 DNA: TGTGCCAGCAGCGTAGCGGGGGTCCAAGAGACCCAGTACTTC
CDR3 protein: CASSVAGVQETQYF
clone size: many
J gene: TRBJ2-5
D gene: -
V gene: TRBV9

CDR3 DNA: TGCGCCAGCAGTAGCCTTAAAGGGGAAAACACTGAAGCTTTCTTT
CDR3 protein: CASSSLKGENTEAFF
clone size: -
J gene: TRBJ1-1
D gene: -
V gene: TRBV4-1

CDR3 DNA: TGTGCCAGCAGCTTCGGCCCCTACGAGCAGTACTTC
CDR3 protein: CASSFGPYEQYF
clone size: many
J gene: TRBJ2-7
D gene: -
V gene: TRBV7-9

CDR3 DNA: TGTGCCAGCAGTTTGGGCAGGCCGGGAACCGGGGAGCTGTTTTTT
CDR3 protein: CASSLGRPGTGELFF
clone size: many
J gene: TRBJ2-2
D gene: -
V gene: TRBV12-3/TRBV12-4

CDR3 DNA: TGCGCCAGCAAGTACAGGGGGCGCTTAGATACGCAGTATTTT
CDR3 protein: CASKYRGRLDTQYF
clone size: -
J gene: TRBJ2-3
D gene: TRBD1
V gene: TRBV10-1

CDR3 DNA: TGTGCCAGCAGCCCCCGAGAGCGGGGGGAGCAGTTCTTC
CDR3 protein: CASSPRERGEQFF
clone size: many
J gene: TRBJ2-1
D gene: TRBD2
V gene: TRBV3-1

CDR3 DNA: TGTGCCAGCAGCTTACGATTAGGGGACACTGAAGCTTTCTTT
CDR3 protein: CASSLRLGDTEAFF
clone size: many
J gene: TRBJ1-1
D gene: -
V gene: TRBV11-2

CDR3 DNA: TGTGCCAGCAGCTTAGTCGCAGGTTTTGAGCAGTTCTTC
CDR3 protein: CASSLVAGFEQFF
clone size: many
J gene: TRBJ2-1
D gene: -
V gene: TRBV7-9

CDR3 DNA: TGCGCCAGCAGCCAAGGAGTCTCTTACACCGGGGAGCTGTTTTTT
CDR3 protein: CASSQGVSYTGELFF
clone size: many
J gene: TRBJ2-2
D gene: -
V gene: TRBV4-3

CDR3 DNA: TGTGCCAGCAGCTTGAAGCGGGGCGCTCAGCCAGATACGCAGTATTTT
CDR3 protein: CASSLKRGAQPDTQYF
clone size: many
J gene: TRBJ2-3
D gene: TRBD2
V gene: TRBV5-6

CDR3 DNA: TGCGCCAGCAGCCACGGGGACAGACAAAACATTCAGTACTTC
CDR3 protein: CASSHGDRQNIQYF
clone size: many
J gene: TRBJ2-4
D gene: TRBD1
V gene: TRBV4-3

CDR3 DNA: TGTGCCAGCAGCCAAGGACGGGAAAAACTGTTTTTT
CDR3 protein: CASSQGREKLFF
clone size: -
J gene: TRBJ1-4
D gene: -
V gene: TRBV3-1

CDR3 DNA: TGTGCCAGCAGCCAGAGGAGAGGGGGCGAGGAGACCCAGTACTTC
CDR3 protein: CASSQRRGGEETQYF
clone size: many
J gene: TRBJ2-5
D gene: TRBD1
V gene: TRBV3-1

CDR3 DNA: TGCGCCAGCAGCCAAGATACGGGACAGGGTTTGACTGAAGCTTTCTTT
CDR3 protein: CASSQDTGQGLTEAFF
clone size: -
J gene: TRBJ1-1
D gene: TRBD1
V gene: TRBV4-1

CDR3 DNA: TGTGCCAGCAGCCAAGACCGGGGGGGGGACACCGGGGAGCTGTTTTTT
CDR3 protein: CASSQDRGGDTGELFF
clone size: few
J gene: TRBJ2-2
D gene: TRBD2
V gene: TRBV14

CDR3 DNA: TGTGCCAGCAGCAAGGGACTAGCGAAGAGCTCCTACAATGAGCAGTTCTTC
CDR3 protein: CASSKGLAKSSYNEQFF
clone size: many
J gene: TRBJ2-1
D gene: TRBD2
V gene: TRBV7-6

CDR3 DNA: TGTGCCAGCAGTTACTCCGGGGGACTCCTACGAGGGCAGTACTTC
CDR3 protein: CASSYSGGLLRGQYF
clone size: many
J gene: TRBJ2-7
D gene: -
V gene: TRBV6-2/TRBV6-3

CDR3 DNA: TGCAGCGTTAGAACAGGGCGTCCTGAAGCTTTCTTT
CDR3 protein: CSVRTGRPEAFF
clone size: many
J gene: TRBJ1-1
D gene: -
V gene: TRBV29-1

CDR3 DNA: TGCAGTGCCTATCCAGGGTCTCACGAAAAACTGTTTTTT
CDR3 protein: CSAYPGSHEKLFF
clone size: -
J gene: TRBJ1-4
D gene: -
V gene: TRBV20-1

CDR3 DNA: TGTGCCAGCAGCTTGCGCGACAGCACGTATGGCTACACCTTC
CDR3 protein: CASSLRDSTYGYTF
clone size: many
J gene: TRBJ1-2
D gene: -
V gene: TRBV5-5

CDR3 DNA: TGTGCCAGCAGCTTAGTCGGGGACAGGGAAATCCCCCTCCACTTT
CDR3 protein: CASSLVGDREIPLHF
clone size: many
J gene: TRBJ1-6
D gene: TRBD1
V gene: TRBV7-2

CDR3 DNA: TGCAGTGCCGTACCGGGGACAGGGGATAGATTTTATGGCTACACCTTC
CDR3 protein: CSAVPGTGDRFYGYTF
clone size: many
J gene: TRBJ1-2
D gene: TRBD1
V gene: TRBV20-1

CDR3 DNA: TGTGCCAGCAGCACCCGGACAGGCACAGATACGCAGTATTTT
CDR3 protein: CASSTRTGTDTQYF
clone size: many
J gene: TRBJ2-3
D gene: -
V gene: TRBV7-2

CDR3 DNA: TGCAGTGCTAGCCCCGGGACTAGCGGGGGCAGTTTGTACGAGCAGTACTTC
CDR3 protein: CSASPGTSGGSLYEQYF
clone size: many
J gene: TRBJ2-7
D gene: TRBD2
V gene: TRBV20-1

CDR3 DNA: TGTGCCAGCAGTTTACGAAGTGGGAAGAACACTGAAGCTTTCTTT
CDR3 protein: CASSLRSGKNTEAFF
clone size: few
J gene: TRBJ1-1
D gene: -
V gene: TRBV12-3/TRBV12-4

CDR3 DNA: TGCGCCAGCAGCGCAAGTGGCGGCTACACCTTC
CDR3 protein: CASSASGGYTF
clone size: many
J gene: TRBJ1-2
D gene: -
V gene: TRBV5-1

CDR3 DNA: TGTGCCAGCAGCTTCAATTGGGGGACAGGGTATATAGATACGCAGTATTTT
CDR3 protein: CASSFNWGTGYIDTQYF
clone size: many
J gene: TRBJ2-3
D gene: TRBD1
V gene: TRBV7-2

CDR3 DNA: TGTGCCAGCAGGCCAGGGACTAGCGGGGGCACAGATACGCAGTATTTT
CDR3 protein: CASRPGTSGGTDTQYF
clone size: many
J gene: TRBJ2-3
D gene: TRBD2
V gene: TRBV12-3/TRBV12-4

CDR3 DNA: TGTGCCAGCAGCTTAGGTCCAGGGACAGCACAAGAGACCCAGTACTTC
CDR3 protein: CASSLGPGTAQETQYF
clone size: -
J gene: TRBJ2-5
D gene: TRBD1
V gene: TRBV5-5